Below are 3 T cell receptor beta chains sequenced from a single sample in a study of Ad26.COV2.S vaccination and SARS-CoV-2 variants. Treatment given: 15 to 20 received Ad26.COV2.S at low or high dose, single or two shots; 5 received placebo; per-sample allocation not given. Each sample was drawn 63 days after the first injection (of vaccine or placebo). Produced via immunoSEQ multiplex PCR; TCRdb's table is partial and in-frame only. The sample carries about 400,000 clones, approximately 90% recorded once. Sequences were derived from peripheral blood, sampled in a trial of Ad26.COV2.S vaccine versus placebo. The receptors were sampled from a person between 18 and 60 years old who received the Ad26.COV2.S COVID-19 vaccine or a placebo.

This chain connects TRBV6-2 or TRBV6-3 to TRBJ2-7; unclear D gene. Germline V gene sequence: CDR1 MNHEY, CDR2 SVGEGT. The CDR3 contains 16 residues. The germline V and J ends were trimmed by 2 bases and 1 base, with 15 bases remaining between them. Written as DNA, the CDR3 is TGTGCCAGCAGTTACGCCGCACGGCGGAGATCCTACGAGCAGTACTTC. Translation gives CASSYAARRRSYEQYF.

In its sample, this clone was seen once. The V and J genes are TRBV12-5 and TRBJ1-4; 7 bases line up with TRBD1. The CDR3 covers 13 residues. The germline V gene encodes CDR1 LGHNT and CDR2 FRNRAP. CDR3 in amino acids: CARGGGVEEKLFF. For the CDR3, the DNA is TGTGCCCGAGGAGGGGGCGTAGAGGAAAAACTGTTTTTT.

V usage is TRBV11-3 and J usage is TRBJ2-5; TRBD1 agrees at 9 bases. With V trimmed by 4 bases and J by 3 bases, 3 bases remained unmatched. The germline gives CDR1 SGHNT, CDR2 YENEEA. CDR3 length: 14 amino acids. The CDR3 nucleotides are TGTGCCAGCAGCTCCTGGACAGGGGAAGAGACCCAGTACTTC. Its translation: CASSSWTGEETQYF.